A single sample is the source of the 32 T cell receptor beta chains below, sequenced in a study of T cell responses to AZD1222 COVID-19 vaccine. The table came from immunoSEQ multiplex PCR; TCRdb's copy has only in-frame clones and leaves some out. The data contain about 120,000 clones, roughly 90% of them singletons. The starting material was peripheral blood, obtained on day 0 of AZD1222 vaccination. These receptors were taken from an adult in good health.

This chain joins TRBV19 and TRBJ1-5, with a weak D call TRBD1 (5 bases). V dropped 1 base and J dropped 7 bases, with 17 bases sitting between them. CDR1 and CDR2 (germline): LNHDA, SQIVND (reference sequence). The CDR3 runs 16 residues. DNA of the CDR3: TGTGCCAGTAGTATAGTCGGACAAGCCCCCCGGCAGCCCCAGCATTTT. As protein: CASSIVGQAPRQPQHF.

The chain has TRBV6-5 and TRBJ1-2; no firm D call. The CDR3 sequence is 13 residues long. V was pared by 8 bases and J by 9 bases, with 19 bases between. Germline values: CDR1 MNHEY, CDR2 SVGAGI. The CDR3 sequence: CASCRVSMGRYTF. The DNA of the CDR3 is TGTGCCAGCTGTCGAGTAAGCATGGGCCGCTACACCTTC.

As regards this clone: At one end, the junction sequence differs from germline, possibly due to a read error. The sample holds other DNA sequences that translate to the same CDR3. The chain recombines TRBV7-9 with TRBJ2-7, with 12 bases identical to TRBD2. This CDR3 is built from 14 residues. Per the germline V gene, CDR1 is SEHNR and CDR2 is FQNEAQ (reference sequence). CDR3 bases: TGTGCCAGCAGCCTAGCGGGAGGGCGCTACGAGCAGTACTTC. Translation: CASSLAGGRYEQYF.

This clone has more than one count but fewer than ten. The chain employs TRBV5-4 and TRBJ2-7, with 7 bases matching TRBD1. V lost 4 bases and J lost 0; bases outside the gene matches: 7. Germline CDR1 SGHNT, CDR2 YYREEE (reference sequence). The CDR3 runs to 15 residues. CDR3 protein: CASSPGQLNSYEQYF. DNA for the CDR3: TGTGCCAGCAGCCCGGGACAGCTGAACTCCTACGAGCAGTACTTC.

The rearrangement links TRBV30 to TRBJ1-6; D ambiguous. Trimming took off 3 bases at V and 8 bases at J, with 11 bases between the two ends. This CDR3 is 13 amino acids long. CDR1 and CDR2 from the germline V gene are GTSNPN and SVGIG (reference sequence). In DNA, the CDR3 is TGTGCCTGGAGCGTGACGGGCGATTCACCCCTCCACTTT. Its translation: CAWSVTGDSPLHF. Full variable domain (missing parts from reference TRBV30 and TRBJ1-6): SQTIHQWPATLVQPVGSPLSLECTVEGTSNPNLYWYRQAAGRGLQLLFYSVGIGQISSEVPQNLSASRPQDRQFILSSKKLLLSDSGFYLCAWSVTGDSPLHFGNGTRLTVT.

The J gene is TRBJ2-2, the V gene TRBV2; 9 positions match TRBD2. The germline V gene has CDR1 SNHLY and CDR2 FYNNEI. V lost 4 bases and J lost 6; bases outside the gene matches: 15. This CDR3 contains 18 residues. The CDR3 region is CASSASGTSLRFAGELFF. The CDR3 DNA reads TGTGCCAGCAGTGCTTCCGGGACTAGCTTACGGTTTGCCGGGGAGCTGTTTTTT.

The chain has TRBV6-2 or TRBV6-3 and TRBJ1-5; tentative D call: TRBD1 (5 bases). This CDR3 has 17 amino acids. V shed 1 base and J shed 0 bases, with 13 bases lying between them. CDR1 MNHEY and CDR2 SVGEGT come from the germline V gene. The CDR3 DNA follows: TGTGCCAGCAGTTACTTGGGGGGTGCGAGTAGCAATCAGCCCCAGCATTTT. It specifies CASSYLGGASSNQPQHF.

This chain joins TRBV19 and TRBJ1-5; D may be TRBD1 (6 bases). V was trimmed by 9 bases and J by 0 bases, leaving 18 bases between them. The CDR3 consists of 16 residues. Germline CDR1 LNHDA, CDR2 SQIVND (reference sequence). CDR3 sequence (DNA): TGTGCCAGAGACCTACGACAGGAATATAGCAATCAGCCCCAGCATTTT. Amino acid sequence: CARDLRQEYSNQPQHF.

The CDR3 sequence is CASSRGQGGTTEAFF. The CDR3 bases are TGTGCCAGCTCACGGGGACAGGGGGGGACGACTGAAGCTTTCTTT. J is TRBJ1-1 and V is TRBV18; 11 nucleotides agree with TRBD1. Germline trimming cut 4 bases from V and 5 bases from J; bases unmatched to any gene: 6. CDR1 KGHSH and CDR2 LQKENI come from the germline V gene. The CDR3 contains 15 residues.

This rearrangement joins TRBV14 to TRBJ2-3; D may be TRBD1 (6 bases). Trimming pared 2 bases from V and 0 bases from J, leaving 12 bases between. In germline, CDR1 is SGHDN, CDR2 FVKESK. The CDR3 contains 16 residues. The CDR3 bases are TGTGCCAGCAGCCAAAGGGGGTTTACTAGCACAGATACGCAGTATTTT. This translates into CASSQRGFTSTDTQYF.

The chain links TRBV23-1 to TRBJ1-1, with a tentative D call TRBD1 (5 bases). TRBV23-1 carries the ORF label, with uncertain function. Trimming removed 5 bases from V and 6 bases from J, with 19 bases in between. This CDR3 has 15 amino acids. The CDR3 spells CASSIGQNTRAEAFF. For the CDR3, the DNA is TGCGCCAGCAGTATCGGACAAAATACTCGGGCTGAAGCTTTCTTT.

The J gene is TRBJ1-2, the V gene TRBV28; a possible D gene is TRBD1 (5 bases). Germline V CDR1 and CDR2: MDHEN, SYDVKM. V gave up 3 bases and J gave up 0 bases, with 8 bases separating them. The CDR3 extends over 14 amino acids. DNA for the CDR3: TGTGCCAGCAGTTTCCAGGGCCCTAACTATGGCTACACCTTC. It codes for CASSFQGPNYGYTF.

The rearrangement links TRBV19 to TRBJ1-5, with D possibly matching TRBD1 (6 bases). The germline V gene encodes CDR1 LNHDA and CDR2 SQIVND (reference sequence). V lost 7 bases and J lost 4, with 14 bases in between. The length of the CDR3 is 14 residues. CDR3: CASKTGQLNQPQHF. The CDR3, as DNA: TGTGCCAGTAAAACCGGACAGTTGAATCAGCCCCAGCATTTT.

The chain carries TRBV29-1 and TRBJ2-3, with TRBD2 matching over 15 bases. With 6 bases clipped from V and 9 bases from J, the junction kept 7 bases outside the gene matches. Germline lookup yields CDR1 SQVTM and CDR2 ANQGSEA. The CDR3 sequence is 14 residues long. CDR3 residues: CSVGTSGRQWTQYF. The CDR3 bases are TGCAGCGTGGGGACTAGCGGGAGGCAGTGGACGCAGTATTTT.

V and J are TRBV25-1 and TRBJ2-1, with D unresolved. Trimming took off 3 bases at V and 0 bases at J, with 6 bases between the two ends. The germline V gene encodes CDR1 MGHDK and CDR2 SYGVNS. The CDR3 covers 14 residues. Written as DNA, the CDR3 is TGTGCCAGCAGTGAGCTTAGCTCCTACAATGAGCAGTTCTTC. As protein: CASSELSSYNEQFF. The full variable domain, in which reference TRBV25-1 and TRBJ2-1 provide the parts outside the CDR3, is EADIYQTPRYLVIGTGKKITLECSQTMGHDKMYWYQQDPGMELHLIHYSYGVNSTEKGDLSSESTVSRIRTEHFPLTLESARPSHTSQYLCASSELSSYNEQFFGPGTRLTVL.

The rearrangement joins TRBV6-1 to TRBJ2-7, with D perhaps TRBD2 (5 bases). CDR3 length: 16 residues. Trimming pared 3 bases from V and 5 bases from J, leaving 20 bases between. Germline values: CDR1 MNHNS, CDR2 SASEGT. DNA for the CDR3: TGTGCCAGCAGTGATGTTCCCCTTTCGGGGAATCACGAGCAGTACTTC. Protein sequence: CASSDVPLSGNHEQYF.

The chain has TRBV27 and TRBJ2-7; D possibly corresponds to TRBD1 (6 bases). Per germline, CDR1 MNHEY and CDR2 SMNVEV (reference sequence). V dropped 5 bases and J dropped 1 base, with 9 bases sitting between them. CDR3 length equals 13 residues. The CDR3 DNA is TGTGCCAGCAGTCAGGGACATTCCTACGAGCAGTACTTC. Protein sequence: CASSQGHSYEQYF.

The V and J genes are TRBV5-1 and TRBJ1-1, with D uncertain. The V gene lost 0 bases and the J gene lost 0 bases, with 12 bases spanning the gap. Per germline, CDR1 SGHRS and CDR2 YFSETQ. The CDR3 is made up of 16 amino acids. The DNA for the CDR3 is TGCGCCAGCAGCTTGGTGACGAACAGCATGAACACTGAAGCTTTCTTT. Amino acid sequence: CASSLVTNSMNTEAFF.

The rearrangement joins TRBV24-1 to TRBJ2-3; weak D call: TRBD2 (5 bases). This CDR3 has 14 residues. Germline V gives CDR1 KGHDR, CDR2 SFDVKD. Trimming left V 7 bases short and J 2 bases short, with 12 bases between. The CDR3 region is CATSEGFNTDTQYF. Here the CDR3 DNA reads TGTGCCACCAGCGAGGGTTTTAACACAGATACGCAGTATTTT.

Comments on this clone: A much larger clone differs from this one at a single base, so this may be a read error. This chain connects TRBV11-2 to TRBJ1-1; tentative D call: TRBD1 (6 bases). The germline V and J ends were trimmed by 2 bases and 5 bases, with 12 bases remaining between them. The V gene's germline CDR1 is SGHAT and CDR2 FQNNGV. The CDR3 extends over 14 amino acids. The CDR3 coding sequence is TGTGCCAGCAGCTTAAGGGGGGCGCGTACTGAAGCTTTCTTT. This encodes CASSLRGARTEAFF. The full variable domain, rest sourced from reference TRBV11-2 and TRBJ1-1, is EAGVAQSPRYKIIEKRQSVAFWCNPISGHATLYWYQQILGQGPKLLIQFQNNGVVDDSQLPKDRFSAERLKGVDSTLKIQPAKLEDSAVYLCASSLRGARTEAFFGQGTRLTVV.

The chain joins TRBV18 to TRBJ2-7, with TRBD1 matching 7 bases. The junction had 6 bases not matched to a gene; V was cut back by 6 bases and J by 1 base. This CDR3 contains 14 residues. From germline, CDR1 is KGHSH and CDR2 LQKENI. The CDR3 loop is CASSVRDSSYEQYF. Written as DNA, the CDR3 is TGTGCCAGCTCGGTACGGGACAGTTCCTACGAGCAGTACTTC.

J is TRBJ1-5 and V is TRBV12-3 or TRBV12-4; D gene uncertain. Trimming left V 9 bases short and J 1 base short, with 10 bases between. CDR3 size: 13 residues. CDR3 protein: CASTPTSNQPQHF. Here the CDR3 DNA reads TGTGCCAGTACCCCAACAAGCAATCAGCCCCAGCATTTT.

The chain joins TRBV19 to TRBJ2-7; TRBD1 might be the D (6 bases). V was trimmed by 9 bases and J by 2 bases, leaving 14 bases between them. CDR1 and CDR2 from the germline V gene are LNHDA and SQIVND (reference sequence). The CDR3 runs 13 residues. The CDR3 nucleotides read TGTGCCAGCTCCAAGGGACACACCTACGAGCAGTACTTC. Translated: CASSKGHTYEQYF.

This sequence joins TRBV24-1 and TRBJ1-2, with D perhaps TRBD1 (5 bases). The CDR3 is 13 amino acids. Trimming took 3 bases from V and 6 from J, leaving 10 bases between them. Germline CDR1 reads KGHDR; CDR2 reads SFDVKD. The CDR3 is CATSDASGDGYTF. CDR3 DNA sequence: TGTGCCACCAGTGATGCGTCGGGGGATGGCTACACCTTC.

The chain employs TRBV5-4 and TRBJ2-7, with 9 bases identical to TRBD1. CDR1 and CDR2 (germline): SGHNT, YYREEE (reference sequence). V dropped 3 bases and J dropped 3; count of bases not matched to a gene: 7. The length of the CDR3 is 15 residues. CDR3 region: CASSWTGQGFYEQYF. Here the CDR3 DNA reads TGTGCCAGCAGCTGGACGGGACAGGGATTCTACGAGCAGTACTTC. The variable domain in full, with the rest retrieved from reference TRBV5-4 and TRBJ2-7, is ETGVTQSPTHLIKTRGQQVTLRCSSQSGHNTVSWYQQALGQGPQFIFQYYREEENGRGNFPPRFSGLQFPNYSSELNVNALELDDSALYLCASSWTGQGFYEQYFGPGTRLTVT.

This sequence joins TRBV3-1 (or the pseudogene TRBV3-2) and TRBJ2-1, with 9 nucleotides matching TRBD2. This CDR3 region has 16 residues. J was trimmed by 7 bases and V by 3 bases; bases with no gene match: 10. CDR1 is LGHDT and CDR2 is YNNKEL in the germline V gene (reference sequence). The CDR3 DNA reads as TGTGCCAGCAGCCAGGACCCGAGCGGGGGGCGGAATGAGCAGTTCTTC. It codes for CASSQDPSGGRNEQFF.

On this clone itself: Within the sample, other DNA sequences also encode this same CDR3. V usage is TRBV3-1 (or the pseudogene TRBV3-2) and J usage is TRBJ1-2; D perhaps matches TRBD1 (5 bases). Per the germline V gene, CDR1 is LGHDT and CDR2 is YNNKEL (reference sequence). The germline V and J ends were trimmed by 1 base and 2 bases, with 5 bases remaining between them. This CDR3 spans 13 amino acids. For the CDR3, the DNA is TGTGCCAGCAGCCAAGGGGGCAACTATGGCTACACCTTC. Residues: CASSQGGNYGYTF.

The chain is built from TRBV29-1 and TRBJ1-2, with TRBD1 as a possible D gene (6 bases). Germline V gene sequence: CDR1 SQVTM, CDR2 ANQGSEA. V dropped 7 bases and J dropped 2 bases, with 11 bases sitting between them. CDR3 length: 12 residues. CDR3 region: CSGWGPNYGYTF. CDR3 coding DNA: TGCAGCGGGTGGGGGCCCAACTATGGCTACACCTTC.

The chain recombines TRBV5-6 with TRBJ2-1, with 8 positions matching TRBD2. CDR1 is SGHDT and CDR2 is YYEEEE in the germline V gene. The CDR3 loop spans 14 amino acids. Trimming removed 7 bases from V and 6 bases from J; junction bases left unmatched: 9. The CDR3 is CASWGSGVSNEQFF. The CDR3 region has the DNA TGTGCCAGCTGGGGTAGCGGGGTTAGCAATGAGCAGTTCTTC.

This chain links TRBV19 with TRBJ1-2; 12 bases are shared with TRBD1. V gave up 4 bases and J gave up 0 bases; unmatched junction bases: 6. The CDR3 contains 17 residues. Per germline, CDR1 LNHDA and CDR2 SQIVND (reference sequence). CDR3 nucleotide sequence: TGTGCCAGTAGTACGGACCGGGACAGGGGGCCTAACTATGGCTACACCTTC. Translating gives CASSTDRDRGPNYGYTF.

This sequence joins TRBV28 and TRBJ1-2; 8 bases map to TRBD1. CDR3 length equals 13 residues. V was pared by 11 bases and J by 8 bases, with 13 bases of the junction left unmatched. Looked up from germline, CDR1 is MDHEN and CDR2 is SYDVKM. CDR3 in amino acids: CAVNSGTGFGYTF. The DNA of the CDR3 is TGTGCCGTTAACTCCGGGACAGGTTTCGGCTACACCTTC.

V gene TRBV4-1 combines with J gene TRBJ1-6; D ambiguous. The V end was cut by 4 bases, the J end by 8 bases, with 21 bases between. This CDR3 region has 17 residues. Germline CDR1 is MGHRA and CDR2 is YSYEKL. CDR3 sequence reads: CASSPVPTTGVHSPLHF. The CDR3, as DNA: TGCGCCAGCAGCCCCGTACCGACGACTGGGGTACATTCACCCCTCCACTTT.